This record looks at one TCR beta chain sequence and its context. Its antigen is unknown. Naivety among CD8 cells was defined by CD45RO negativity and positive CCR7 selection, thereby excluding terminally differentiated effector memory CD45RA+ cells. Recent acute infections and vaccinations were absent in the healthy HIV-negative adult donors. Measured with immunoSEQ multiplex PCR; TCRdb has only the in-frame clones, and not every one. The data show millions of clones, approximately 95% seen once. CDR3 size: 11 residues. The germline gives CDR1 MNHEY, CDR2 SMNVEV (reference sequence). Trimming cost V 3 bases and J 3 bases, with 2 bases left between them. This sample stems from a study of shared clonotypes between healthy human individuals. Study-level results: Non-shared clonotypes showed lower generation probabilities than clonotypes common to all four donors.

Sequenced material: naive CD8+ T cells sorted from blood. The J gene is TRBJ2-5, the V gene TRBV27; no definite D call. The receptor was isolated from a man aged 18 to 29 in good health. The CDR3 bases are TGTGCCAGCAGTTTGAAAGAGACCCAGTACTTC. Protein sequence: CASSLKETQYF.